This T cell receptor (beta chain) was observed in a study of T cells after yellow fever vaccination. This clonotype was seen many times. Its antigen is not identified. A 5'RACE template-switching step, the method used to make TCR cDNA, added a universal primer site and UMIs. TCRdb reanalysed the 5' RACE reads using MiXCR and keeps one entry per CDR3 protein. The data hold a few hundred thousand distinct CDR3 sequences, with less than 9% observed a single time. The V and J ends lost 8 bases and 3 bases, in that order; junction bases with no gene match: 3. The CDR3 runs 13 residues. The V gene's germline CDR1 is KGHSH and CDR2 LQKENI. Study-level findings and limits: A limited proportion of clonotypes was detected within both the CD4 and CD8 compartments. Post-booster repertoires contained most primary-vaccination clones again (roughly 96% CD4, about 90% CD8). Faster peaking, at day 5 versus 15, marked a secondary response that was weaker.

The TCR comes from a man aged 25 to 40 who received the YFV17D yellow fever vaccine. V is TRBV18 and J is TRBJ2-3; 9 bases agree with TRBD1. The material was CD4+ T cells sorted from PBMCs, obtained 15 days after the yellow fever booster vaccination. The CDR3 is CASLGTGTDTQYF. CDR3 nucleotides: TGTGCCAGCCTCGGGACAGGGACAGATACGCAGTATTTT.